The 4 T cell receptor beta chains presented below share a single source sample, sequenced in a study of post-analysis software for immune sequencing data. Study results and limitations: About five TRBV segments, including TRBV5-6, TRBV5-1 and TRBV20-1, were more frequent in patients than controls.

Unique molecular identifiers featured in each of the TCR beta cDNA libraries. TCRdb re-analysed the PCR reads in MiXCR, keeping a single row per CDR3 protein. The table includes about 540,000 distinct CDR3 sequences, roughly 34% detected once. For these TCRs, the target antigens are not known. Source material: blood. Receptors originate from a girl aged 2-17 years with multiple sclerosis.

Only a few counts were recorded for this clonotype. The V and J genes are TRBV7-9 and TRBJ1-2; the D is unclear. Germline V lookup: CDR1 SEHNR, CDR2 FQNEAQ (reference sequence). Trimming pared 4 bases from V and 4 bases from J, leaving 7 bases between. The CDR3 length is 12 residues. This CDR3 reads CASSSFLYGYTF. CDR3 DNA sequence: TGTGCCAGCAGCTCCTTTCTCTATGGCTACACCTTC.

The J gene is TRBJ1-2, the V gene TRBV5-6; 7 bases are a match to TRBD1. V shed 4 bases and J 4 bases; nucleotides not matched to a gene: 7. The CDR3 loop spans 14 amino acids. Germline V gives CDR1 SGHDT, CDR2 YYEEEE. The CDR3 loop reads CASSPAGGRYGYTF. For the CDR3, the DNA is TGTGCCAGCAGCCCTGCAGGGGGTCGCTATGGCTACACCTTC. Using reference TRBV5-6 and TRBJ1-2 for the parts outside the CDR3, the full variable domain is DAGVTQSPTHLIKTRGQQVTLRCSPKSGHDTVSWYQQALGQGPQFIFQYYEEEERQRGNFPDRFSGHQFPNYSSELNVNALLLGDSALYLCASSPAGGRYGYTFGSGTRLTVV.

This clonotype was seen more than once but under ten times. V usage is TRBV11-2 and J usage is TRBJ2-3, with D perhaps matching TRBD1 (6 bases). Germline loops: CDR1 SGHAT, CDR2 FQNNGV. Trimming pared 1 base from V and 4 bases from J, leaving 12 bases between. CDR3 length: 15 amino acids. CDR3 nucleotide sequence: TGTGCCAGCAGCTTAGGAGGCAGGGGCCCAGATACGCAGTATTTT. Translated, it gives CASSLGGRGPDTQYF.

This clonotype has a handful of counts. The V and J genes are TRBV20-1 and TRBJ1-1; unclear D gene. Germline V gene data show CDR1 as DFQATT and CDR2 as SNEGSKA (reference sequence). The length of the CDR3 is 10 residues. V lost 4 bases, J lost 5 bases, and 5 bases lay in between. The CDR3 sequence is CSAKGTEAFF. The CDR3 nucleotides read TGCAGTGCTAAAGGGACTGAAGCTTTCTTT.